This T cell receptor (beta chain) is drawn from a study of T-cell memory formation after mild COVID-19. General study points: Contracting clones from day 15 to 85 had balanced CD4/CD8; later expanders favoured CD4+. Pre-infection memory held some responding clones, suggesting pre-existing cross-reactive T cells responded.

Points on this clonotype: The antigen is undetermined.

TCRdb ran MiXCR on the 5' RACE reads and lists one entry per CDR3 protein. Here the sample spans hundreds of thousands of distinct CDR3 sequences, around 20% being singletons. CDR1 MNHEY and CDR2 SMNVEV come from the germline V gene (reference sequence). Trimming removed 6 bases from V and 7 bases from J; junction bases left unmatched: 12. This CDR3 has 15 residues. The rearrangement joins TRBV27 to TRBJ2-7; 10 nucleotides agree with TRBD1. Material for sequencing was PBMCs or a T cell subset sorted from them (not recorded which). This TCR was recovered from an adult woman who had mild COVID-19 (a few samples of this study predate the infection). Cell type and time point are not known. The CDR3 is CASSPFSGTGVEQYF. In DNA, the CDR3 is TGTGCCAGCAGCCCTTTCTCCGGGACAGGGGTGGAGCAGTACTTC.